This T cell receptor beta chain comes out of a study of spatial heterogeneity in lung cancer. In its sample, this clonotype was seen a few times. This CDR3 is built from 17 residues. The germline V gene encodes CDR1 LNHNV and CDR2 YYDKDF (reference sequence). Between the trimmed V and J ends, which lost 3 bases and 5 bases, there was a span of 20 bases. On each TCR cDNA molecule, a unique molecular identifier was present. TCRdb reprocessed the 5' RACE reads with MiXCR, giving one entry per CDR3 protein. The data hold tens of thousands of distinct CDR3 sequences, with about 12% observed a single time. Time point given: sample taken at primary tumor resection. Whole RNA from tumor, nontumor lung or frozen PBMC was sequenced unsorted.

The specimen was PBMCs, collected at surgery. V is TRBV15 and J is TRBJ1-5; perhaps TRBD1 as D (6 bases). The TCR originated in a female donor with early-stage non-small cell lung cancer. CDR3 nucleotide sequence: TGTGCCACCAGCAGGAAGGGTGGGGGGCGGCGTGATCAGCCCCAGCATTTT. Translating it yields CATSRKGGGRRDQPQHF.